One sample yielded the 23 T cell receptor beta chains listed below, sequenced in a study of cytomegalovirus exposure and HLA in healthy donors. The PCR employed 60 Vbeta primers together with 13 Jbeta primers. Data came from immunoSEQ multiplex PCR; TCRdb stores just in-frame clones and leaves some out. The sample's table shows under 120,000 clones. Material for sequencing was PBMCs. The receptor source for this set is a man over 45 in good health and CMV-seronegative.

V gene TRBV4-3 combines with J gene TRBJ2-7, with D possibly TRBD1 on 5 matching bases. Trimming stripped 4 bases from V and 3 bases from J, with 16 bases between. The V gene's germline CDR1 is LGHNA and CDR2 YSLEER. The CDR3 spans 15 residues. CDR3 sequence (DNA): TGCGCCAGCAGCCCCTTGTTGGGGCCCCACTACGAGCAGTACTTC. It is translated as CASSPLLGPHYEQYF.

The rearrangement uses TRBV4-1 and TRBJ2-7; 8 bases fit TRBD1. Unmatched junction bases numbered 4, after V lost 1 base and J lost 2 bases. Per germline, CDR1 MGHRA and CDR2 YSYEKL. The CDR3 covers 15 residues. CDR3 amino acids: CASSQAMTGAYEQYF. CDR3 nucleotides: TGCGCCAGCAGCCAAGCGATGACAGGGGCCTACGAGCAGTACTTC.

The chain couples TRBV18 to TRBJ1-5; D might be TRBD1 (5 bases). Per the germline V gene, CDR1 is KGHSH and CDR2 is LQKENI. Trimming left V 4 bases short and J 0 bases short, with 13 bases between. The CDR3 length is 16 residues. The CDR3 loop reads CASSQTWGDSNQPQHF. CDR3 bases: TGTGCCAGCTCACAAACATGGGGGGATAGCAATCAGCCCCAGCATTTT.

The chain carries TRBV29-1 and TRBJ2-7; D not resolved. V dropped 7 bases and J dropped 5 bases, with 18 bases sitting between them. Germline V gives CDR1 SQVTM, CDR2 ANQGSEA. The CDR3 sequence is 13 residues long. The CDR3 sequence: CSASGSSANEQYF. The DNA for the CDR3 is TGCAGCGCCTCGGGTAGCTCTGCGAACGAGCAGTACTTC.

This sequence joins TRBV7-9 and TRBJ1-1, with unresolved D. Trimming took 4 bases from V and 2 from J, leaving 14 bases between them. CDR1 is SEHNR, CDR2 FQNEAQ, per germline (reference sequence). This CDR3 is built from 15 residues. The CDR3: CASSSPVGLNTEAFF. For the CDR3, the DNA is TGTGCCAGCAGCTCCCCGGTTGGGCTAAACACTGAAGCTTTCTTT.

Written as DNA, the CDR3 is TGTGCCAGCAGCCGGACAGGGACCACAGATACGCAGTATTTT. Translated: CASSRTGTTDTQYF. V is TRBV7-9 and J is TRBJ2-3, with 8 positions matching TRBD1. This CDR3 contains 14 residues. V trimming: 5 bases; J trimming: 2 bases; junction bases outside the gene matches: 3. The germline gives CDR1 SEHNR, CDR2 FQNEAQ (reference sequence).

V gene TRBV18 combines with J gene TRBJ1-2, with D possibly matching TRBD1 (5 bases). The CDR3 runs to 16 residues. V lost 6 bases to trimming and J lost 10 bases, with 27 bases between them. CDR1 and CDR2 from the germline V gene are KGHSH and LQKENI. CDR3 bases: TGTGCCAGCTCCGTGGACATGGACCGAGGAGGGGAGGACTACACCTTC. It codes for CASSVDMDRGGEDYTF.

The chain combines TRBV10-1 with TRBJ1-1, with D maybe TRBD1 (6 bases). Trimming stripped 5 bases from V and 2 bases from J, with 9 bases between. Germline V gene sequence: CDR1 WNHNN, CDR2 SYGVQD (reference sequence). The CDR3 is 13 amino acids. CDR3 region: CASSPGTNTEAFF. The DNA for the CDR3 is TGCGCCAGCAGTCCAGGGACAAACACTGAAGCTTTCTTT.

The V and J genes are TRBV11-3 and TRBJ2-3; the match to TRBD1 covers 10 bases. This CDR3 region has 15 residues. V gave up 5 bases and J gave up 5 bases; unmatched junction bases: 7. In germline, CDR1 is SGHNT, CDR2 YENEEA. In nucleotides, the CDR3 is TGTGCCAGCAGCGGGTGGACAGGGGGAGGAGATACGCAGTATTTT. Residues: CASSGWTGGGDTQYF.

This chain joins TRBV15 and TRBJ2-3, with D hard to call. Germline V gene data show CDR1 as LNHNV and CDR2 as YYDKDF (reference sequence). Trimming cost V 0 bases and J 4 bases, with 8 bases left between them. There are 14 residues in the CDR3. CDR3 loop: CATSREQLADTQYF. The CDR3 DNA reads as TGTGCCACCAGCAGAGAACAGCTCGCAGATACGCAGTATTTT.

The V gene is TRBV2, the J gene TRBJ1-1, with D perhaps matching TRBD1 (5 bases). The CDR3 sequence is 14 residues long. V was cut by 4 bases and J by 1 base, with 10 bases left in between. The germline V gene has CDR1 SNHLY and CDR2 FYNNEI. CDR3 in DNA: TGTGCCAGCAGTGGGCAGGGCCCGAACACTGAAGCTTTCTTT. It codes for CASSGQGPNTEAFF.

The rearrangement joins TRBV7-2 to TRBJ1-1; TRBD1 matches 7 bases. J was trimmed by 3 bases and V by 1 base; bases with no gene match: 5. This CDR3 spans 15 amino acids. The V gene's germline CDR1 is SGHTA and CDR2 FQGNSA. This CDR3 is CASSLGAGGYTEAFF. CDR3 sequence (DNA): TGTGCCAGCAGCTTAGGGGCAGGGGGGTACACTGAAGCTTTCTTT.

The chain links TRBV19 to TRBJ1-4; 9 positions agree with TRBD1. The junction had 0 bases not matched to a gene; V was cut back by 5 bases and J by 8 bases. This CDR3 contains 12 residues. The germline V gene has CDR1 LNHDA and CDR2 SQIVND (reference sequence). The CDR3 is CASSGTGEKLFF. For the CDR3, the DNA is TGTGCCAGTAGTGGGACAGGGGAAAAACTGTTTTTT.

The chain couples TRBV5-4 to TRBJ1-5; possibly TRBD1 for D (5 bases). The germline CDR1 and CDR2 sequences are SGHNT and YYREEE (reference sequence). V gave up 3 bases and J gave up 7 bases, with 14 bases separating them. This CDR3 contains 14 residues. CDR3: CASSSDGGYQPQHF. CDR3 bases: TGTGCCAGCAGCTCCGACGGGGGTTACCAGCCCCAGCATTTT.

V and J are TRBV29-1 and TRBJ1-2; 8 bases map to TRBD1. Germline V CDR1 and CDR2: SQVTM, ANQGSEA. The V gene end was trimmed by 8 bases and the J gene end by 5 bases; junction bases not matched to a gene: 10. There are 13 residues in the CDR3. This chain's CDR3 is CSSDDRGKYGYTF. In DNA form, the CDR3 reads TGCAGCTCAGACGACAGGGGAAAATATGGCTACACCTTC.

The chain employs TRBV5-8 and TRBJ1-3; D perhaps matches TRBD1 (5 bases). Germline-derived CDR1 and CDR2 are SGHTS and YDEGEE. The CDR3 sequence is 14 residues long. Trimming took off 1 base at V and 4 bases at J, with 9 bases between the two ends. In nucleotides, the CDR3 is TGTGCCAGCAGCTTGTCAGGGCTCGGAAACACCATATATTTT. Its translation: CASSLSGLGNTIYF.

The chain employs TRBV4-3 and TRBJ2-1; TRBD2 matches at 11 bases. Germline V lookup: CDR1 LGHNA, CDR2 YSLEER. The CDR3 has 17 amino acids. Unmatched junction bases numbered 5, after V lost 2 bases and J lost 2 bases. The CDR3 reads CASSQSTSGGPYNEQFF. CDR3 sequence (DNA): TGCGCCAGCAGCCAAAGTACTAGCGGGGGACCCTACAATGAGCAGTTCTTC.

This rearrangement joins TRBV15 to TRBJ1-5; 9 bases are shared with TRBD1. Germline V CDR1 and CDR2: LNHNV, YYDKDF (reference sequence). This CDR3 is 16 amino acids long. J was trimmed by 3 bases and V by 4 bases; bases with no gene match: 7. CDR3 loop: CATSTPGQGLNQPQHF. The CDR3 nucleotides are TGTGCCACCAGCACGCCGGGACAGGGACTCAATCAGCCCCAGCATTTT.

This chain connects TRBV7-2 to TRBJ2-4, with TRBD2 as a possible D gene (6 bases). The V end lost 1 base, the J end lost 1 base, and 11 bases lay between the germline ends. Germline values: CDR1 SGHTA, CDR2 FQGNSA. This CDR3 has 16 amino acids. CDR3 nucleotides: TGTGCCAGCAGCTTAGTGGGGGGATCGGCCAAAAACATTCAGTACTTC. It is translated as CASSLVGGSAKNIQYF.

The rearrangement links TRBV4-3 to TRBJ2-5; possibly TRBD2 for D (6 bases). Between the trimmed V and J ends, which lost 0 bases and 2 bases, there was a span of 16 bases. There are 17 residues in the CDR3. CDR1 is LGHNA, CDR2 YSLEER, per germline. CDR3 protein: CASSQDFGGVNQETQYF. As DNA, the CDR3 is TGCGCCAGCAGCCAAGATTTCGGGGGAGTCAATCAAGAGACCCAGTACTTC.

A note on this clone: The same CDR3 can be traced to other DNA sequences in this sample. The V and J genes are TRBV5-1 and TRBJ2-3; TRBD1 agrees at 7 bases. In germline, CDR1 is SGHRS, CDR2 YFSETQ. The CDR3 is made up of 14 amino acids. The V and J ends lost 4 bases and 3 bases, in that order; junction bases with no gene match: 5. The CDR3 loop is CASSLDRVTDTQYF. The CDR3 DNA reads TGCGCCAGCAGCCTCGACAGGGTTACAGATACGCAGTATTTT.

This chain connects TRBV27 to TRBJ2-2; 11 bases map to TRBD1. The trim removed 1 base at V and 2 bases at J, leaving 3 bases unmatched. Germline CDR1 reads MNHEY; CDR2 reads SMNVEV (reference sequence). This CDR3 spans 17 amino acids. The CDR3 here is CASSLFGQGANTGELFF. As DNA, the CDR3 is TGTGCCAGCAGTTTATTCGGACAGGGGGCTAACACCGGGGAGCTGTTTTTT.

The chain couples TRBV5-1 to TRBJ1-1, with TRBD1 matching over 7 bases. The germline V gene encodes CDR1 SGHRS and CDR2 YFSETQ. Trimming took 7 bases from V and 0 from J; bases not matched to a gene: 6. CDR3 length: 14 amino acids. CDR3: CASSTGQLNTEAFF. The CDR3 DNA follows: TGCGCCAGCTCGACGGGACAGTTGAACACTGAAGCTTTCTTT.